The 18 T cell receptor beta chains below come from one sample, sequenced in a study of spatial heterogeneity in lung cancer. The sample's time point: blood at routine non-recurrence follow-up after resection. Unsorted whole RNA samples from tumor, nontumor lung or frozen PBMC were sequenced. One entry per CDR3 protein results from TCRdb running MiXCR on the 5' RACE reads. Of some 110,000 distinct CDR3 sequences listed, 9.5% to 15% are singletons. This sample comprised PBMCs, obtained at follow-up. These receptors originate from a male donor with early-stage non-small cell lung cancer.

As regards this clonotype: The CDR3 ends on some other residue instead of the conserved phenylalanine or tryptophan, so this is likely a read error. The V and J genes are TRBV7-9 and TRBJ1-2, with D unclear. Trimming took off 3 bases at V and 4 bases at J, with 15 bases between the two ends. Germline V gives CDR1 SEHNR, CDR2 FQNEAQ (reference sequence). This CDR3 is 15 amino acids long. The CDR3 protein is CASSFGPGSVYGYTL. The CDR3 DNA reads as TGTGCCAGCAGCTTTGGACCCGGCAGCGTCTATGGCTACACCTTA.

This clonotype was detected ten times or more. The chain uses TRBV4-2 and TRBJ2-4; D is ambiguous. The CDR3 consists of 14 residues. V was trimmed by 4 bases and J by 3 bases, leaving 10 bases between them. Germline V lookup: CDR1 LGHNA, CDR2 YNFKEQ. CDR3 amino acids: CASSLSPGKNIQYF. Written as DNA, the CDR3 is TGTGCCAGCAGCCTCTCGCCAGGCAAAAACATTCAGTACTTC.

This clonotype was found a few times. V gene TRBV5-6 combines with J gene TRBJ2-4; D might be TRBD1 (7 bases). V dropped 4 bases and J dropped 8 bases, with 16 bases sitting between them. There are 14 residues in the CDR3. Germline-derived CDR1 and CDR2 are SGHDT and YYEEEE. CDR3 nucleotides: TGTGCCAGCAGCCTCGGAGGGGGCAGGGACATTCAGTACTTC. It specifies CASSLGGGRDIQYF. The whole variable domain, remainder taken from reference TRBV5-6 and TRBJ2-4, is DAGVTQSPTHLIKTRGQQVTLRCSPKSGHDTVSWYQQALGQGPQFIFQYYEEEERQRGNFPDRFSGHQFPNYSSELNVNALLLGDSALYLCASSLGGGRDIQYFGAGTRLSVL.

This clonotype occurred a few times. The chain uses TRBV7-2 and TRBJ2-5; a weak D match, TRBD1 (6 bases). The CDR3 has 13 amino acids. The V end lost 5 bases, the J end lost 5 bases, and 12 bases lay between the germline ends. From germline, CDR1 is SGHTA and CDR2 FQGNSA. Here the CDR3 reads CASSKGGSETQYF. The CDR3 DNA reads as TGTGCCAGCAGCAAAGGGGGATCGGAGACCCAGTACTTC.

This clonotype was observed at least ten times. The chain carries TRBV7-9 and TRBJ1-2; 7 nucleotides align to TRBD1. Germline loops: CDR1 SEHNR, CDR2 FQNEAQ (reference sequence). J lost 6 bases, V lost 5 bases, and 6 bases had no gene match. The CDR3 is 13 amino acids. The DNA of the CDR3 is TGTGCCAGCAGCCCCAGAAGGGGGCATGGCTACACCTTC. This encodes CASSPRRGHGYTF. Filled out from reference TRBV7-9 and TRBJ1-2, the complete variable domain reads DTGVSQNPRHKITKRGQNVTFRCDPISEHNRLYWYRQTLGQGPEFLTYFQNEAQLEKSRLLSDRFSAERPKGSFSTLEIQRTEQGDSAMYLCASSPRRGHGYTFGSGTRLTVV.

The CDR3 sequence: CSVEGLAGGPHEQYF. For the CDR3, the DNA is TGCAGCGTTGAAGGACTAGCGGGGGGGCCCCACGAGCAGTACTTC. V gene TRBV29-1 combines with J gene TRBJ2-7, with TRBD2 identical over 14 bases. Germline assignment: CDR1 SQVTM and CDR2 ANQGSEA. Trimming removed 1 base from V and 5 bases from J; junction bases left unmatched: 4. The CDR3 contains 15 residues.

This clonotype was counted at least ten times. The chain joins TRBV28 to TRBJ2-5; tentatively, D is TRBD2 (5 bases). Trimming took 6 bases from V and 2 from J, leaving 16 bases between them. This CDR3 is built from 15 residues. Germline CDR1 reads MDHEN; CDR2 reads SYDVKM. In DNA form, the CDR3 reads TGTGCCAGCAGCCCCGGAGGTGGGAGTCAAGAGACCCAGTACTTC. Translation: CASSPGGGSQETQYF. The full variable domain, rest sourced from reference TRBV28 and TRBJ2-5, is DVKVTQSSRYLVKRTGEKVFLECVQDMDHENMFWYRQDPGLGLRLIYFSYDVKMKEKGDIPEGYSVSREKKERFSLILESASTNQTSMYLCASSPGGGSQETQYFGPGTRLLVL.

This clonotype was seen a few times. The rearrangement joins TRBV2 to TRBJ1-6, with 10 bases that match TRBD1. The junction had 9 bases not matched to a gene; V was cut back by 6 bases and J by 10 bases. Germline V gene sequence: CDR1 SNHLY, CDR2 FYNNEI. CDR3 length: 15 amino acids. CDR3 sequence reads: CASRNRDRGQSPLHF. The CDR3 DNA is TGTGCCAGCAGGAACCGGGACAGGGGTCAATCACCCCTCCACTTT. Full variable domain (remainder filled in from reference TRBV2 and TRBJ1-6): EPEVTQTPSHQVTQMGQEVILRCVPISNHLYFYWYRQILGQKVEFLVSFYNNEISEKSEIFDDQFSVERPDGSNFTLKIRSTKLEDSAMYFCASRNRDRGQSPLHFGNGTRLTVT.

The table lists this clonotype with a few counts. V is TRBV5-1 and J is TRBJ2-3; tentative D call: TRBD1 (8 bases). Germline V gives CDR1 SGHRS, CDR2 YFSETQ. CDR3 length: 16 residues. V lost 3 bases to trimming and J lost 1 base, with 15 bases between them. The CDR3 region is CASSSGQGGGTDTQYF. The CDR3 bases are TGCGCCAGCAGCTCTGGACAGGGAGGGGGCACAGATACGCAGTATTTT.

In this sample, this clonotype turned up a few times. The CDR3 spells CASSQTGSGEQFF. CDR3 nucleotides: TGTGCCAGCAGCCAAACAGGGTCAGGCGAGCAGTTCTTC. V and J are TRBV7-3 and TRBJ2-1; perhaps TRBD1 as D (6 bases). The germline V gene encodes CDR1 SGHTA and CDR2 FQGTGA. The CDR3 runs 13 residues. Trimming removed 5 bases at V and 10 bases at J, with 15 bases between.

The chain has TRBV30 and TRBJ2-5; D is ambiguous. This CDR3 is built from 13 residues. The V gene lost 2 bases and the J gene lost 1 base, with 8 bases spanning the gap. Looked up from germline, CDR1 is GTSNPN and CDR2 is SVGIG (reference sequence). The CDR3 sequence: CAWSNHRQETQYF. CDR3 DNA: TGTGCCTGGAGTAACCACCGCCAAGAGACCCAGTACTTC.

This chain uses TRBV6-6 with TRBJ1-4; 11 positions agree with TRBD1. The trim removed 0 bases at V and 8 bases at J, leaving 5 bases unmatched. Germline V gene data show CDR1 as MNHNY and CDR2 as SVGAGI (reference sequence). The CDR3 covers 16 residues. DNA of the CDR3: TGTGCCAGCAGTTACTCGGCCGGGACAGGGGGGGAAAAACTGTTTTTT. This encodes CASSYSAGTGGEKLFF.

CDR3 loop: CASTGQSSYEQYF. The CDR3, as DNA: TGCGCCAGCACTGGGCAGTCCTCCTACGAGCAGTACTTC. This chain uses TRBV5-1 with TRBJ2-7; D not certain. The CDR3 consists of 13 residues. Trimming took 6 bases from V and 0 from J, leaving 10 bases between them. Germline CDR1 reads SGHRS; CDR2 reads YFSETQ.

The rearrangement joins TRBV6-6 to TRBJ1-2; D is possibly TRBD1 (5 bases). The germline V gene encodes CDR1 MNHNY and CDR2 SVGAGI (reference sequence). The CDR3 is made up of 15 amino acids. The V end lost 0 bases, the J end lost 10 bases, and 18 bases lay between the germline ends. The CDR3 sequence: CASSYSRLTEPLYTF. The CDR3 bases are TGTGCCAGCAGTTACTCCCGATTGACAGAACCCCTCTACACCTTC.

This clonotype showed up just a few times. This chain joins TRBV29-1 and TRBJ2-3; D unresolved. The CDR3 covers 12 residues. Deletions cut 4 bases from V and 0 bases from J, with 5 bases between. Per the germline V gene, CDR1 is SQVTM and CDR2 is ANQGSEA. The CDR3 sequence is CSVATSTDTQYF. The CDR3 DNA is TGCAGCGTTGCCACCAGCACAGATACGCAGTATTTT.

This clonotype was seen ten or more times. CDR3 coding DNA: TGTGCCAGCAGCTCGACAGGGAAGTCCGAGCAGTACTTC. Its protein is CASSSTGKSEQYF. The chain has TRBV7-8 and TRBJ2-7; the match to TRBD1 covers 7 bases. V was pared by 4 bases and J by 6 bases, with 6 bases of the junction left unmatched. CDR1 and CDR2 (germline): SGHVS, FQNEAQ. The CDR3 runs to 13 residues.

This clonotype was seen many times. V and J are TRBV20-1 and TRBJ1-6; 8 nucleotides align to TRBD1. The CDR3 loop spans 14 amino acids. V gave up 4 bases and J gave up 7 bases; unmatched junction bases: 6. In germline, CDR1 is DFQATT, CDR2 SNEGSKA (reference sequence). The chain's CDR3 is CSATTTGANSPLHF. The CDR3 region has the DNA TGCAGTGCTACCACGACAGGGGCGAATTCACCCCTCCACTTT.

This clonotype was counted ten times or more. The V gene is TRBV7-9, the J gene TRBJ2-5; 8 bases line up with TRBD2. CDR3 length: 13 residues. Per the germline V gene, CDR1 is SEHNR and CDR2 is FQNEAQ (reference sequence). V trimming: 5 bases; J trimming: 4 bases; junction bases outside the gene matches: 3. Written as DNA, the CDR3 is TGTGCCAGCAGCCGCGGACTAGCAGAGACCCAGTACTTC. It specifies CASSRGLAETQYF.